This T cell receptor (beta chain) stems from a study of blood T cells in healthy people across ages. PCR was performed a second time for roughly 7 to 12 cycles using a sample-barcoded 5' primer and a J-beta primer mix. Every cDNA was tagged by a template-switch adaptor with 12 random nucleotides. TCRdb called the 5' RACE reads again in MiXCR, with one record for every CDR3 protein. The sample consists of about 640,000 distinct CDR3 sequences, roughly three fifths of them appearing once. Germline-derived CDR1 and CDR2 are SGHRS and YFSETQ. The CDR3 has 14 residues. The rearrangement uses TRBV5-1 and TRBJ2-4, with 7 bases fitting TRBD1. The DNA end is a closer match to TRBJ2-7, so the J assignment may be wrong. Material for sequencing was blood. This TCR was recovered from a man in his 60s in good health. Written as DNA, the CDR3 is TGCGCCAGCAGCTTGGACAGGGGAGCCCACGAGCAGTACTTC. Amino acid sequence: CASSLDRGAHEQYF.